At least ten counts were recorded for the clone carrying this T cell receptor beta chain. TCRbeta library construction was performed incorporating unique molecular identifiers. Each CDR3 protein is one row after TCRdb ran MiXCR on the PCR reads. The table has around 450,000 distinct CDR3 sequences, about 10% seen once. These data come from a study of T-cell reconstitution after alpha-beta-depleted transplantation in children. V was clipped by 3 bases and J by 3 bases; unmatched bases: 10. CDR1 and CDR2 from the germline V gene are SGHVS and FNYEAQ. This CDR3 comprises 17 residues. The receptor's source is a child younger than 10 with inherited bone marrow failure, due to receive a stem cell transplant. This chain links TRBV7-6 with TRBJ2-3; 9 positions agree with TRBD1. The sequencing used PBMCs, collected before TCRalphabeta/CD19-depleted stem cell transplant. CDR3 sequence (DNA): TGTGCCAGCAGCTTGGGTCCGGGACAGGGTGGTACAGATACGCAGTATTTT. This gives the protein CASSLGPGQGGTDTQYF.